This paragraph covers one TCR beta chain sequence. The target antigen is unknown. By quantitative 5'-RACE with molecular barcodes, the TCR beta libraries were made. One entry per CDR3 protein results from TCRdb running MiXCR on the 5' RACE reads. The sample lists more than 650,000 distinct CDR3 sequences, 12% seen once, with approximately 0.5% in the top ten. This CDR3 comprises 15 residues. V lost 1 base, J lost 7 bases, and 5 bases stayed unmatched. The germline gives CDR1 SGHTA, CDR2 FQGNSA. This entry is derived from a study of CD8 T cells in ankylosing spondylitis. Findings and caveats of the study: Matched ankylosing spondylitis synovial fluid reportedly contained a significantly enriched population of disease-linked clones. A motif in TCR beta, a set of seven to nine highly homologous variants, appeared characteristic of ankylosing spondylitis blood. Reports of some motif variants in reactive arthritis synovial fluid and blood predate this one.

The source material was blood, either unsorted or a sorted T cell fraction (not recorded which). The chain carries TRBV7-2 and TRBJ2-1; 9 bases line up with TRBD2. The receptor was isolated from a male donor with ankylosing spondylitis. The CDR3 sequence: CASSLGGTSLNEQFF. In DNA, the CDR3 is TGTGCCAGCAGCTTAGGGGGGACTAGCCTTAATGAGCAGTTCTTC.